This T cell receptor beta chain comes out of a study of blood T cell repertoires in COVID-19. The wider study: The United States, Italy and Spain were the sources of the acute and convalescent COVID-19 samples. T cells, B-cell-depleted T cells, or PBMCs provided the cDNA or gDNA that served as material.

The data were produced by immunoSEQ multiplex PCR, yet TCRdb's version contains in-frame clones alone and is incomplete. The sample contains more than 200,000 clones, around 80% of which appear only once. CDR1 and CDR2 from the germline V gene are KGHSH and LQKENI. CDR3 length equals 13 residues. Trimming cost V 1 base and J 5 bases, with 9 bases left between them. The specimen sequenced was peripheral blood. This clonotype was obtained from a man aged 55 to 69 with acute or convalescent COVID-19. This chain uses TRBV18 with TRBJ2-7; weak D call: TRBD2 (5 bases). As DNA, the CDR3 is TGTGCCAGCTCACCACTGGACTTAGACGAGCAGTACTTC. Its protein product is CASSPLDLDEQYF.